Shown below are 23 T cell receptor beta chains from a single sample sequenced in a study of cytomegalovirus exposure and HLA in healthy donors (TCRdb year 2017). The receptor library was made with the immunoSEQ multiplex PCR assay. The multiplex PCR relied on a mix of 60 forward primers for TCR Vbeta segments and 13 reverse primers for TCR Jbeta segments. The table comes from immuneACCESS by way of TCRdb, which keeps in-frame sequences with V and J called. Part of the clones is missing from these tables; in studies checked, under half for an unresolved V gene and the rest for unknown reasons. The sample table shows some 190,000 clones, and 77% are seen once. Jointly, the top ten make up 2% to 2.5% of the sample. Sequencing input: PBMCs. The receptors stem from a woman aged 25 to 39 in good health and CMV-seropositive.

This chain links TRBV10-3 with TRBJ2-1, with D perhaps matching TRBD1 (5 bases). The CDR3 is 15 residues long. Looked up from germline, CDR1 is ENHRY and CDR2 is SYGVKD. With 7 bases removed from V and 0 bases from J, the gap between germline ends came to 13 bases. As DNA, the CDR3 is TGTGCCATCACCCGGCAGGGAAGCTCCTACAATGAGCAGTTCTTC. It encodes CAITRQGSSYNEQFF.

Only a few counts were recorded for this clone. The chain is built from TRBV4-3 and TRBJ1-1, with a weak D call TRBD1 (5 bases). This CDR3 is 14 amino acids long. Germline CDR1 is LGHNA and CDR2 is YSLEER. The ends were cut back, 1 base at V and 0 bases at J, with 6 bases in the middle. The CDR3 sequence is CASSQGQMNTEAFF. The CDR3 coding sequence is TGCGCCAGCAGCCAAGGACAGATGAACACTGAAGCTTTCTTT.

V is TRBV9 and J is TRBJ2-7; tentative D call: TRBD2 (6 bases). Germline values: CDR1 SGDLS, CDR2 YYNGEE. V was pared by 4 bases and J by 3 bases, with 14 bases between. This CDR3 contains 14 residues. The CDR3 DNA sequence: TGTGCCAGCAGCCCCCGGGAGCAGGGCTACGAGCAGTACTTC. It specifies CASSPREQGYEQYF.

The chain employs TRBV20-1 and TRBJ1-2, with 8 nucleotides matching TRBD1. The CDR3 is 11 amino acids. CDR1 is DFQATT and CDR2 is SNEGSKA in the germline V gene (reference sequence). CDR3 sequence reads: CTLTGVYGYTF. The CDR3 DNA reads TGCACCTTGACAGGGGTGTATGGCTACACCTTC.

The chain links TRBV6-5 to TRBJ1-1; D is possibly TRBD1 (6 bases). Germline V CDR1 and CDR2: MNHEY, SVGAGI. The ends were cut back, 2 bases at V and 0 bases at J, with 10 bases in the middle. This CDR3 comprises 15 residues. The CDR3 spells CASSYGQIMNTEAFF. CDR3 coding DNA: TGTGCCAGCAGTTACGGACAGATTATGAACACTGAAGCTTTCTTT.

This clone was counted between two and nine times. The CDR3 loop is CASSFLASGRDKFF. CDR3 DNA: TGTGCCAGCAGCTTTCTAGCTAGCGGGAGGGATAAGTTCTTC. This chain links TRBV7-9 with TRBJ2-1; the match to TRBD2 covers 12 bases. The germline V gene has CDR1 SEHNR and CDR2 FQNEAQ (reference sequence). There are 14 residues in the CDR3. V shed 3 bases and J 14 bases; nucleotides not matched to a gene: 8.

The chain carries TRBV5-1 and TRBJ2-3; TRBD1 agrees at 9 bases. This CDR3 spans 15 amino acids. With 5 bases clipped from V and 6 bases from J, the junction kept 10 bases outside the gene matches. Germline V gene lookup returns CDR1 SGHRS and CDR2 YFSETQ. This CDR3 reads CASSAGTGQQDTQYF. In nucleotides, the CDR3 is TGCGCCAGCAGTGCCGGGACAGGGCAACAGGATACGCAGTATTTT.

The CDR3 DNA reads TGTGCCAGCAGCACGAAAGGGACTAGCGGGGGGGAGCAGTTCTTC. It is translated as CASSTKGTSGGEQFF. The V and J genes are TRBV11-2 and TRBJ2-1; 15 positions agree with TRBD2. V trimming: 5 bases; J trimming: 10 bases; junction bases outside the gene matches: 6. The CDR3 loop spans 15 amino acids. Germline CDR1 SGHAT, CDR2 FQNNGV.

The chain combines TRBV5-1 with TRBJ2-2; 7 bases line up with TRBD1. The junction had 5 bases not matched to a gene; V was cut back by 4 bases and J by 2 bases. Germline V CDR1 and CDR2: SGHRS, YFSETQ. CDR3 length equals 15 residues. CDR3 nucleotides: TGCGCCAGCAGCCTGCAGGGGGTTAACACCGGGGAGCTGTTTTTT. This gives the protein CASSLQGVNTGELFF.

The chain couples TRBV21-1 to TRBJ1-3; the table's TRBD1 call for D was not verified on the DNA. TRBV21-1 is a pseudogene locus. The CDR3 is made up of 16 amino acids. CDR3: CASSRGQGVSGNTIYF. As DNA, the CDR3 is TGTGCCAGCAGCAGAGGACAGGGGGTCTCTGGAAACACCATATATTTT.

The chain employs TRBV4-2 and TRBJ2-7; tentative D call: TRBD1 (5 bases). The CDR3 sequence is 15 residues long. The ends were cut back, 1 base at V and 3 bases at J, with 13 bases in the middle. Germline V gene sequence: CDR1 LGHNA, CDR2 YNFKEQ. The CDR3 reads CASSQVGAHNYEQYF. In DNA, the CDR3 is TGTGCCAGCAGCCAAGTTGGGGCACACAACTACGAGCAGTACTTC.

This clone was seen more than once but under ten times. The chain is built from TRBV7-7 and TRBJ2-1, with TRBD1 matching 7 bases. The CDR3 runs 18 residues. Germline V lookup: CDR1 SSHAT, CDR2 FNYEAQ (reference sequence). The V gene end was trimmed by 5 bases and the J gene end by 0 bases; junction bases not matched to a gene: 13. The CDR3 region is CASSPQRGGPSSYNEQFF. The CDR3 coding sequence is TGTGCCAGCAGCCCCCAGCGAGGGGGCCCCAGCTCCTACAATGAGCAGTTCTTC.

The CDR3 here is CASSHSTGEGYEQYF. For the CDR3, the DNA is TGCGCCAGCAGCCACTCGACAGGGGAAGGATACGAGCAGTACTTC. The V call is TRBV4-3, the J call TRBJ2-7; 8 bases are shared with TRBD1. The V segment lost 3 bases and the J segment 4 bases; nucleotides outside the gene matches: 8. The CDR3 loop spans 15 amino acids. Germline CDR1 and CDR2: LGHNA and YSLEER.

This chain links TRBV10-3 with TRBJ1-1, with 9 bases that match TRBD1. CDR1 and CDR2 (germline): ENHRY, SYGVKD. This CDR3 region has 13 residues. Trimming took 6 bases from V and 5 from J; bases not matched to a gene: 4. CDR3 sequence reads: CAISRTGDTEAFF. CDR3 in DNA: TGTGCCATCAGCCGGACAGGGGATACTGAAGCTTTCTTT.

This clone was counted between two and nine times. Other DNA variants within this sample encode the same CDR3. This sequence joins TRBV5-1 and TRBJ2-3; TRBD1 is a possible D gene (6 bases). This CDR3 region has 14 residues. The ends were cut back, 0 bases at V and 1 base at J, with 6 bases in the middle. In germline, CDR1 is SGHRS, CDR2 YFSETQ. This CDR3 reads CASSLEGGTDTQYF. In DNA form, the CDR3 reads TGCGCCAGCAGCTTGGAGGGGGGCACAGATACGCAGTATTTT.

This clone was detected once. The chain carries TRBV2 and TRBJ2-7; 8 nucleotides agree with TRBD1. Germline values: CDR1 SNHLY, CDR2 FYNNEI. The CDR3 is 14 residues long. V shed 4 bases, J shed 2 bases, and the junction held 4 bases outside the gene matches. The CDR3 nucleotides are TGTGCCAGCAGTGGACAGGGGCATCCCTACGAGCAGTACTTC. This encodes CASSGQGHPYEQYF.

V usage is TRBV5-6 and J usage is TRBJ2-7; tentatively, D is TRBD2 (6 bases). Trimming removed 0 bases at V and 6 bases at J, with 13 bases between. CDR1 and CDR2 (germline): SGHDT, YYEEEE. This CDR3 has 14 amino acids. The CDR3 DNA follows: TGTGCCAGCAGCTTGGGGCGGGGACGCGGCGAGCAGTACTTC. This gives the protein CASSLGRGRGEQYF.

This clone was picked up a small number of times. Written as DNA, the CDR3 is TGTGCCAGCTCCAACCGAGGCGCGGGGTACCAAGAGACCCAGTACTTC. It codes for CASSNRGAGYQETQYF. The V call is TRBV18, the J call TRBJ2-5, with D perhaps TRBD2 (6 bases). The V end was cut by 6 bases, the J end by 0 bases, with 17 bases between. The germline V gene encodes CDR1 KGHSH and CDR2 LQKENI. The CDR3 loop spans 16 amino acids. Drawing the rest from reference TRBV18 and TRBJ2-5, the complete variable domain is NAGVMQNPRHLVRRRGQEARLRCSPMKGHSHVYWYRQLPEEGLKFMVYLQKENIIDESGMPKERFSAEFPKEGPSILRIQQVVRGDSAAYFCASSNRGAGYQETQYFGPGTRLLVL.

The chain joins TRBV19 to TRBJ1-2; 7 nucleotides align to TRBD1. Germline V gene sequence: CDR1 LNHDA, CDR2 SQIVND (reference sequence). The V and J ends lost 5 bases and 8 bases, in that order; junction bases with no gene match: 5. CDR3 length: 12 amino acids. In DNA form, the CDR3 reads TGTGCCAGTAGTTTGATAGGGGGCGGCTACACCTTC. It specifies CASSLIGGGYTF.

This clone turned up a few times. The CDR3 spells CASIIRTGNYGYTF. The CDR3 DNA reads TGTGCCAGCATTATCAGGACGGGAAACTATGGCTACACCTTC. The J gene is TRBJ1-2, the V gene TRBV2; unclear D gene. CDR1 is SNHLY and CDR2 is FYNNEI in the germline V gene. The CDR3 totals 14 residues. V gave up 7 bases and J gave up 2 bases, with 14 bases separating them.

The V call is TRBV11-2, the J call TRBJ1-2; D unclear. Trimming removed 5 bases at V and 0 bases at J, with 16 bases between. The CDR3 spans 16 residues. CDR1 is SGHAT, CDR2 FQNNGV, per germline. CDR3 nucleotide sequence: TGTGCCAGCAGCCGAAATTTGGCCCTAGCTAACTATGGCTACACCTTC. Protein sequence: CASSRNLALANYGYTF.

This clone was found a few times. V is TRBV18 and J is TRBJ2-2, with D possibly matching TRBD2 (6 bases). From germline, CDR1 is KGHSH and CDR2 LQKENI. The CDR3 is made up of 14 amino acids. V gave up 0 bases and J gave up 5 bases, with 7 bases separating them. The CDR3 loop reads CASSPPGRTGELFF. As DNA, the CDR3 is TGTGCCAGCTCACCACCAGGGAGGACCGGGGAGCTGTTTTTT.

J is TRBJ2-3 and V is TRBV7-9; D may be TRBD1 (6 bases). Germline assignment: CDR1 SEHNR and CDR2 FQNEAQ (reference sequence). V lost 6 bases, J lost 1 base, and 26 bases lay in between. This CDR3 spans 19 amino acids. The CDR3 DNA reads as TGTGCCAGCAGTCAAAGAGAGGGGGATTGGGGAAAGGGCACAGATACGCAGTATTTT. Protein product: CASSQREGDWGKGTDTQYF.